The 21 T cell receptor beta chains below all came from one sample that was sequenced in a study of Graves' ophthalmopathy and Graves' hyperthyroidism. The authors amplified TCR beta CDR3 regions, and they did so from RNA transcripts for repertoire sequencing. The library came from an HTBI-primed first-round RT-PCR and a second-round multiplex PCR. TCRdb used MiXCR to reprocess the multiplex PCR reads, holding one entry per CDR3 protein. The table records roughly 400,000 distinct CDR3 sequences, roughly a sixth of them present only once. What was sequenced was peripheral blood. The source of these receptors is an adult woman with stable Graves' hyperthyroidism.

The J gene is TRBJ1-1, the V gene TRBV5-1; the D gene is possibly TRBD1 (6 bases). V was pared by 4 bases and J by 11 bases, with 15 bases between. Germline values: CDR1 SGHRS, CDR2 YFSETQ. The CDR3 has 12 amino acids. The CDR3 loop is CASSLDRVNAFF. In DNA, the CDR3 is TGCGCCAGCAGCCTGGACAGAGTCAACGCTTTCTTT.

There are a few counts of this clonotype. The chain couples TRBV2 to TRBJ1-1; 7 bases line up with TRBD1. The CDR3 has 14 residues. With V trimmed by 4 bases and J by 1 base, 3 bases remained unmatched. The germline CDR1 and CDR2 sequences are SNHLY and FYNNEI. CDR3 sequence: CASSVEGANTEAFF. CDR3 sequence (DNA): TGTGCCAGCAGTGTCGAGGGGGCGAACACTGAAGCTTTCTTT.

The table lists this clonotype with many counts. The chain has TRBV4-1 and TRBJ2-2; D is unclear. The CDR3 consists of 13 residues. Trimming removed 3 bases at V and 3 bases at J, with 5 bases between. Germline V gene sequence: CDR1 MGHRA, CDR2 YSYEKL. DNA of the CDR3: TGCGCCAGCAGCCAGGGATACACCGGGGAGCTGTTTTTT. The encoded protein is CASSQGYTGELFF.

This clonotype was detected many times. This sequence joins TRBV2 and TRBJ2-5; 7 nucleotides align to TRBD1. Germline V gene sequence: CDR1 SNHLY, CDR2 FYNNEI. V gave up 8 bases and J gave up 1 base; unmatched junction bases: 10. The CDR3 has 15 amino acids. CDR3 region: CASPSGQDGQETQYF. CDR3 DNA sequence: TGTGCCAGCCCATCCGGACAGGACGGCCAAGAGACCCAGTACTTC.

The CDR3 nucleotides read TGTGCCAGCACCCCAGAGGCGAGGAGCACTGAAGCTTTCTTT. Translated, it gives CASTPEARSTEAFF. The chain has TRBV28 and TRBJ1-1; D call uncertain. Germline CDR1 MDHEN, CDR2 SYDVKM. Trimming pared 7 bases from V and 4 bases from J, leaving 16 bases between. The CDR3 extends over 14 amino acids.

At least ten counts were recorded for this clonotype. This chain links TRBV30 with TRBJ1-5; D remains ambiguous. This CDR3 is 12 amino acids long. Germline loops: CDR1 GTSNPN, CDR2 SVGIG (reference sequence). V was clipped by 0 bases and J by 4 bases, with 4 bases between them. The CDR3 DNA is TGTGCCTGGAGTGTACGGAATCAGCCCCAGCATTTT. Its translation is CAWSVRNQPQHF.

This clonotype was picked up many times. The rearrangement links TRBV29-1 to TRBJ2-5; D perhaps matches TRBD2 (6 bases). This CDR3 has 12 amino acids. V was clipped by 5 bases and J by 3 bases, with 10 bases between them. Germline loops: CDR1 SQVTM, CDR2 ANQGSEA. Written as DNA, the CDR3 is TGCAGCGTTTCCTCGGGGGAAGAGACCCAGTACTTC. Its protein is CSVSSGEETQYF.

This clonotype was observed many times. The gene calls are TRBV7-8 and TRBJ2-4; D is possibly TRBD1 or TRBD2 (5 bases each). V shed 2 bases and J shed 3 bases, with 17 bases lying between them. Germline loops: CDR1 SGHVS, CDR2 FQNEAQ. The CDR3 loop spans 17 amino acids. As DNA, the CDR3 is TGTGCCAGCAGCTTAAACTCTGTTAGGGACCACAAAAACATTCAGTACTTC. The encoded protein is CASSLNSVRDHKNIQYF.

This clonotype came up many times. This chain links TRBV9 with TRBJ1-2; 9 bases are a match to TRBD1. V shed 0 bases and J 6 bases; nucleotides not matched to a gene: 15. The CDR3 contains 18 residues. The germline CDR1 and CDR2 sequences are SGDLS and YYNGEE. The CDR3 reads CASSVGSPGFRDRDGYTF. The CDR3 DNA reads as TGTGCCAGCAGCGTAGGAAGCCCAGGATTCCGGGACAGGGATGGCTACACCTTC.

Ten or more counts support this clonotype. This chain joins TRBV7-2 and TRBJ2-7; TRBD2 aligns across 13 bases. Germline V gene sequence: CDR1 SGHTA, CDR2 FQGNSA. The CDR3 is 16 residues long. V lost 5 bases to trimming and J lost 1 base; unmatched junction nucleotides: 5. The CDR3 region is CASSKMGLAGSYEQYF. The CDR3, as DNA: TGTGCCAGCAGCAAAATGGGACTAGCGGGATCCTACGAGCAGTACTTC.

Ten or more counts support this clonotype. The J gene is TRBJ2-5, the V gene TRBV28, with 8 bases identical to TRBD1. The CDR3 extends over 15 amino acids. Germline V gene data show CDR1 as MDHEN and CDR2 as SYDVKM. J was trimmed by 4 bases and V by 2 bases; bases with no gene match: 6. Here the CDR3 reads CASSLIGQGAETQYF. The CDR3 DNA sequence: TGTGCCAGCAGTTTAATTGGACAGGGAGCAGAGACCCAGTACTTC.

This clonotype was detected ten times or more. V gene TRBV20-1 combines with J gene TRBJ2-7; TRBD1 matches 7 bases. This CDR3 has 12 residues. Germline V gene data show CDR1 as DFQATT and CDR2 as SNEGSKA (reference sequence). V was clipped by 1 base and J by 12 bases; unmatched bases: 9. The CDR3 DNA follows: TGCAGTGCTAGAGGGACGACAGGGTTCTCGTACTTC. It specifies CSARGTTGFSYF.

The chain uses TRBV19 and TRBJ2-7; possibly TRBD1 for D (7 bases). Germline V CDR1 and CDR2: LNHDA, SQIVND (reference sequence). The ends were cut back, 4 bases at V and 2 bases at J, with 15 bases in the middle. The CDR3 is 15 amino acids. As DNA, the CDR3 is TGTGCCAGTAGTACCACAGGGGACTCTACCTACGAGCAGTACTTC. Protein sequence: CASSTTGDSTYEQYF.

V gene TRBV5-1 combines with J gene TRBJ2-5; 7 nucleotides agree with TRBD2. With 3 bases clipped from V and 5 bases from J, the junction kept 7 bases outside the gene matches. The CDR3 covers 14 residues. The V gene's germline CDR1 is SGHRS and CDR2 YFSETQ. In nucleotides, the CDR3 is TGCGCCAGCAGCTACGGGGGGATGGTGGAGACCCAGTACTTC. This sequence encodes CASSYGGMVETQYF.

Turning to this clonotype: Likely a read error: the CDR3 ends without its conserved phenylalanine or tryptophan. The genes are TRBV29-1 and TRBJ2-3; no clear D. Trimming shortened V by 4 bases and J by 6 bases, and 17 bases separated the two germline ends. CDR3 size: 14 residues. Germline CDR1 reads SQVTM; CDR2 reads ANQGSEA. CDR3 region: CSVVHRKGMDTQYC. As DNA, the CDR3 is TGCAGCGTTGTTCATAGGAAGGGTATGGATACGCAGTATTGT.

About this clonotype itself: At one end, the junction sequence differs from germline, possibly due to a read error. The J gene is TRBJ1-1, the V gene TRBV11-2, with D perhaps TRBD1 (6 bases). The CDR3 loop spans 16 amino acids. Germline assignment: CDR1 SGHAT and CDR2 FQNNGV. The CDR3 DNA sequence: TGTGCCAGCAGCTCCATAGGGGGGTGGGGGAACACTGGAGCTTTCTTT. This encodes CASSSIGGWGNTGAFF.

This clonotype was seen at least ten times. J is TRBJ2-7 and V is TRBV15, with TRBD1 as a possible D gene (5 bases). Per the germline V gene, CDR1 is LNHNV and CDR2 is YYDKDF (reference sequence). CDR3 length: 14 residues. V was shortened by 0 bases and J by 2 bases, with 8 bases between the two germline ends. The CDR3 region is CATSRDTGTYEQYF. The DNA of the CDR3 is TGTGCCACCAGCAGAGATACAGGTACCTACGAGCAGTACTTC.

This clonotype was observed a handful of times. A single base separates this from a much larger clone, so it may be a read error. V and J are TRBV12-3 or TRBV12-4 and TRBJ1-6; TRBD1 matches at 9 bases. The CDR3 is 15 residues long. The CDR3 DNA reads as TGTGCCAGCAGCGACACAGGGGGCTATAATTCACACCTCCACTTT. This sequence encodes CASSDTGGYNSHLHF.

This clonotype was seen repeatedly, ten times or more. V usage is TRBV6-1 and J usage is TRBJ1-1, with D tentatively TRBD1 (5 bases). The V gene lost 6 bases and the J gene lost 0 bases, with 11 bases spanning the gap. Per the germline V gene, CDR1 is MNHNS and CDR2 is SASEGT. The CDR3 contains 14 residues. This chain's CDR3 is CASRSTVMNTEAFF. The DNA of the CDR3 is TGTGCCAGCAGGTCGACAGTCATGAACACTGAAGCTTTCTTT.

CDR3 in amino acids: CASSEHLYAGELFF. The CDR3 nucleotides read TGCGCCAGCAGTGAACACCTATACGCCGGGGAGCTGTTTTTT. The chain uses TRBV10-1 and TRBJ2-2, with D hard to call. The CDR3 is made up of 14 amino acids. From germline, CDR1 is WNHNN and CDR2 SYGVQD (reference sequence). The V end lost 3 bases, the J end lost 6 bases, and 11 bases lay between the germline ends.

This clonotype turned up a few times. This sequence joins TRBV5-1 and TRBJ2-7; 13 bases are shared with TRBD2. Germline V gives CDR1 SGHRS, CDR2 YFSETQ. There are 15 residues in the CDR3. Trimming took 4 bases from V and 6 from J; bases not matched to a gene: 7. The CDR3: CASSPLAGGSGEQYF. CDR3 coding DNA: TGCGCCAGCAGCCCACTAGCGGGAGGGAGTGGCGAGCAGTACTTC.